The present T cell receptor (beta chain) was sequenced within a study of blood T cell repertoires in COVID-19 (dated by TCRdb to 2018 to 2020). With respect to the entire study: The collaborator samples originated in the United States, Italy and Spain and spanned the acute and convalescent phases of COVID-19. Nearly every sample came with metadata listing a de-identified subject ID, COVID-19 status, age in years and sex. Subjects who had been exposed to COVID-19, were actively infected with it, or had recovered from it provided the deeply sampled blood TCRbeta repertoires that made up the dataset. HLA class I and class II types, where available, came from metadata supplied by the sample provider rather than from assay-based typing. The material from the prospective study consisted of cDNA or gDNA derived from T cells, B-cell-depleted T cells, or PBMCs. The samples were drawn from the first 160 participants of the ongoing ImmuneRACE study and from over a thousand subjects provided by 6 global collaborators. A freely available public database, intended as a resource for researchers studying the immune response to SARS-CoV-2, is where the repertoires were released. Results and caveats for the whole study, not just this receptor: The amount of clinical and demographic metadata varied by source and participant and was provided uncurated.

Collaborating institutions collected whole blood in K2EDTA tubes following their own protocols. For TCRbeta analysis, collaborator samples were shipped as frozen whole blood, as isolated PBMCs, or as DNA extracted from either sample type. Remarks on this clone: Its antigen is not yet known. One base away there is no much larger clone; base qualities are not given.

The immunoSEQ Assay, a bias-controlled multiplex PCR, was used to amplify TCRbeta CDR3 regions from genomic DNA. The study's own analysis went as follows. Nucleated cell counts per sample were estimated from amplification of reference gene primers within the assay. To quantify the absolute abundance of each unique TCRbeta CDR3 rearrangement, sequence reads were collapsed and filtered. For each sample, productive Simpson clonality was calculated as the square root of Simpson's diversity index over productive rearrangements. TCRdb stores this immuneACCESS table with in-frame sequences only. Part of the clones is absent; in the studies checked, under half of the shortfall reflects unresolved V genes, and no reason is known for the rest. V and J calls and clone size follow that table, whereas D and trimming were derived from the DNA. The table for this sample lists about 130,000 clones; under 85% of them were counted only once. 10% to 15% of the sample is in the top ten clones.

V sheds 2 bases and J sheds 5 bases, leaving 15 bases between their ends. CDR1 MNHNS and CDR2 SASEGT were looked up in the germline V gene. The CDR3 starts with the cysteine, ends with the phenylalanine, and has 15 residues. Only CDR3 DNA is held: 45 bases, read in frame from base 1. Sequencing was carried out using peripheral blood. This receptor was identified in a man aged 55-75 years with acute or convalescent COVID-19. This sequence uses TRBV6-1 and TRBJ1-2; TRBD1 is possibly the D segment (6 matching bases). The CDR3 is CASSEPRGRRYGYTF. Here is the DNA: TGTGCCAGCAGTGAACCGCGGGGGCGGCGGTATGGCTACACCTTC.